These 23 T cell receptor beta chains came from one sample sequenced in a study of CD8 T cells in ankylosing spondylitis. MiXCR, applied by TCRdb to the 5' RACE reads, yields one record per CDR3 protein. The sample has fewer than 200,000 distinct CDR3 sequences, about 20% seen once; the top ten hold approximately 4.3%. Sequenced sample: blood, either unsorted or a sorted T cell fraction (not recorded which). These receptors came from a male donor aged 5 to 30 with ankylosing spondylitis or in good health (not recorded which).

This chain uses TRBV20-1 with TRBJ2-5, with TRBD1 as a possible D gene (5 bases). The germline V and J ends were trimmed by 0 bases and 2 bases, with 7 bases remaining between them. CDR1 is DFQATT and CDR2 is SNEGSKA in the germline V gene (reference sequence). CDR3 size: 13 residues. CDR3 nucleotide sequence: TGCAGTGCTAGAGAAGCAGGGCAAGAGACCCAGTACTTC. Translated, it gives CSAREAGQETQYF.

This clonotype showed up many times. The chain links TRBV5-1 to TRBJ2-7; D uncertain. This CDR3 has 13 residues. The V end was cut by 0 bases, the J end by 7 bases, with 11 bases between. Looked up from germline, CDR1 is SGHRS and CDR2 is YFSETQ. The CDR3 loop reads CASSLEQYGEQYV. CDR3 DNA: TGCGCCAGCAGCTTGGAGCAGTATGGAGAGCAGTACGTC.

This clonotype appeared many times. V is TRBV4-2 and J is TRBJ2-2; 14 bases are a match to TRBD2. The CDR3 totals 19 residues. Trimming cost V 4 bases and J 2 bases; bases outside gene matches: 9. Germline V lookup: CDR1 LGHNA, CDR2 YNFKEQ. CDR3 DNA: TGTGCCAGCAGCCCAGCGGGGACTAGCGGGAGTGTAAACACCGGGGAGCTGTTTTTT. Translation gives CASSPAGTSGSVNTGELFF.

In this sample, this clonotype turned up a few times. The chain couples TRBV29-1 to TRBJ1-1, with no clear D. CDR3 length equals 10 residues. The V end lost 7 bases, the J end lost 2 bases, and 5 bases lay between the germline ends. Germline values: CDR1 SQVTM, CDR2 ANQGSEA. The DNA for the CDR3 is TGCAGCGGCCACAACACTGAAGCTTTCTTT. Protein: CSGHNTEAFF.

This clonotype was found many times. One end of the junction varies from germline; a read error may be responsible. The chain joins TRBV10-3 to TRBJ2-5, with D hard to call. The CDR3 totals 11 residues. Germline CDR1 is ENHRY and CDR2 is SYGVKD. The CDR3 DNA sequence: TGTGCCATCAGGGACCAGGAGACCCAGTACTTC. This codes for CAIRDQETQYF.

The rearrangement links TRBV20-1 to TRBJ2-1; D call uncertain. Per the germline V gene, CDR1 is DFQATT and CDR2 is SNEGSKA (reference sequence). This CDR3 is built from 14 residues. V lost 3 bases, J lost 0 bases, and 9 bases lay in between. CDR3 nucleotides: TGCAGTGCTAGGGTCGCTACCTCCTACAATGAGCAGTTCTTC. The encoded protein is CSARVATSYNEQFF.

The chain is built from TRBV5-4 and TRBJ2-5; 8 bases fit TRBD2. This CDR3 contains 14 residues. Per the germline V gene, CDR1 is SGHNT and CDR2 is YYREEE (reference sequence). Germline trimming cut 4 bases from V and 5 bases from J; bases unmatched to any gene: 7. CDR3 sequence reads: CASSPGLVRETQYF. Here the CDR3 DNA reads TGTGCCAGCAGCCCGGGACTAGTCAGGGAGACCCAGTACTTC.

This clonotype was seen ten or more times. The gene calls are TRBV5-1 and TRBJ1-5, with 9 bases fitting TRBD1. There are 14 residues in the CDR3. Germline values: CDR1 SGHRS, CDR2 YFSETQ. V shed 3 bases, J shed 5 bases, and the junction held 3 bases outside the gene matches. The CDR3 sequence: CASSSGQGDQPQHF. The CDR3 nucleotides read TGCGCCAGCAGCTCGGGACAGGGAGATCAGCCCCAGCATTTT.

This clonotype was seen at least ten times. The chain carries TRBV29-1 and TRBJ2-5, with 10 bases aligning to TRBD1. Trimming at V came to 7 bases and at J to 5 bases, leaving 7 bases not matched to a gene. The CDR3 extends over 13 amino acids. The germline gives CDR1 SQVTM, CDR2 ANQGSEA. CDR3: CSAAGTGAETQYF. In DNA form, the CDR3 reads TGCAGCGCCGCCGGGACAGGGGCTGAGACCCAGTACTTC.

The V and J genes are TRBV29-1 and TRBJ2-1; 12 bases are a match to TRBD2. The CDR3 loop spans 16 amino acids. Germline values: CDR1 SQVTM, CDR2 ANQGSEA. Germline trimming cut 1 base from V and 8 bases from J; bases unmatched to any gene: 9. CDR3 loop: CSVEAALAGGPDEQFF. CDR3 nucleotide sequence: TGCAGCGTTGAAGCGGCCCTAGCGGGAGGGCCGGATGAGCAGTTCTTC.

This clonotype showed up just a few times. The J gene is TRBJ2-2, the V gene TRBV29-1; D gene uncertain. This CDR3 comprises 12 residues. CDR1 is SQVTM, CDR2 ANQGSEA, per germline. The V end lost 1 base, the J end lost 6 bases, and 6 bases lay between the germline ends. The CDR3 protein is CSVEVGAGELFF. DNA for the CDR3: TGCAGCGTTGAAGTTGGGGCCGGGGAGCTGTTTTTT.

This clonotype came up many times. CDR3 DNA sequence: TGTGCCAGCAGCCAAGAAAGACTCTTGAGGAACACTGAAGCTTTCTTT. Protein sequence: CASSQERLLRNTEAFF. This chain joins TRBV3-1 and TRBJ1-1; D is ambiguous. This CDR3 is 16 amino acids long. The ends were cut back, 0 bases at V and 1 base at J, with 12 bases in the middle. In germline, CDR1 is LGHDT, CDR2 YNNKEL (reference sequence).

This clonotype has at least ten counts. The chain has TRBV6-2 or TRBV6-3 and TRBJ2-2; the match to TRBD1 covers 8 bases. The CDR3 extends over 16 amino acids. The junction had 10 bases not matched to a gene; V was cut back by 5 bases and J by 5 bases. Germline assignment: CDR1 MNHEY and CDR2 SVGEGT. The DNA for the CDR3 is TGTGCCAGCAGTCAATCAGGGGGCGGTAGGACCGGGGAGCTGTTTTTT. Residues: CASSQSGGGRTGELFF.

There are many counts of this clonotype. The chain has TRBV5-5 and TRBJ2-3; D uncertain. Germline V gene data show CDR1 as SGHKS and CDR2 as YYEKEE (reference sequence). The CDR3 has 15 amino acids. V lost 0 bases and J 1 base, leaving 9 bases between the germline ends. The CDR3 region is CASSLGPARTDTQYF. CDR3 in DNA: TGTGCCAGCAGCTTGGGTCCAGCCCGCACAGATACGCAGTATTTT.

This clonotype was found many times. The gene calls are TRBV20-1 and TRBJ2-2; 7 bases line up with TRBD1. CDR3 size: 14 residues. The V gene's germline CDR1 is DFQATT and CDR2 SNEGSKA (reference sequence). Losses at the gene ends were 6 bases for V and 0 bases for J; bases not matched to a gene: 4. In nucleotides, the CDR3 is TGCAGTGCGCCAGGGGGTACGAACACCGGGGAGCTGTTTTTT. Amino acid sequence: CSAPGGTNTGELFF.

This clonotype was recorded at least ten times. The chain joins TRBV28 to TRBJ2-5; 7 nucleotides match TRBD1. The CDR3 length is 16 residues. Germline V gene data show CDR1 as MDHEN and CDR2 as SYDVKM. Germline trimming cut 2 bases from V and 1 base from J; bases unmatched to any gene: 7. Written as DNA, the CDR3 is TGTGCCAGCAGTTTAGGATGGCAGGGGGTCCAAGAGACCCAGTACTTC. It yields the protein CASSLGWQGVQETQYF.

This clonotype appeared many times. The chain links TRBV12-3 or TRBV12-4 to TRBJ2-3; D possibly corresponds to TRBD1 (6 bases). The CDR3 is 19 residues long. Trimming pared 7 bases from V and 4 bases from J, leaving 30 bases between. CDR3 region: CASILRQAIGGVISDTQYF. The CDR3 DNA reads TGTGCCAGCATCCTAAGGCAGGCCATAGGGGGAGTGATCTCAGATACGCAGTATTTT.

The chain recombines TRBV20-1 with TRBJ2-5; D unclear. Germline assignment: CDR1 DFQATT and CDR2 SNEGSKA (reference sequence). The CDR3 has 11 amino acids. V was trimmed by 6 bases and J by 5 bases, leaving 10 bases between them. CDR3 in DNA: TGCAGTGCCAGGCCTAGGGAGACCCAGTACTTC. Encoded protein: CSARPRETQYF.

At least ten counts were recorded for this clonotype. The J gene is TRBJ2-4, the V gene TRBV27, with D possibly being TRBD1 (7 bases). Germline assignment: CDR1 MNHEY and CDR2 SMNVEV (reference sequence). Trimming cost V 1 base and J 5 bases, with 12 bases left between them. This CDR3 region has 15 residues. The CDR3 coding sequence is TGTGCCAGCAGTTTATACAGGGGAGGAGAAAACATTCAGTACTTC. This gives the protein CASSLYRGGENIQYF.

This clonotype was seen ten or more times. This chain links TRBV24-1 with TRBJ2-1; 7 nucleotides line up with TRBD2. After removal of 3 bases from V and 4 bases from J, the junction contained 8 bases not matched to a gene. The germline V gene encodes CDR1 KGHDR and CDR2 SFDVKD. CDR3 length: 16 residues. The CDR3 reads CATSDPGLVSYNEQFF. CDR3 DNA: TGTGCCACCAGTGATCCCGGACTAGTTAGTTACAATGAGCAGTTCTTC.

The chain is built from TRBV6-5 and TRBJ2-3; 14 nucleotides line up with TRBD2. The CDR3 sequence is 15 residues long. The germline gives CDR1 MNHEY, CDR2 SVGAGI. V lost 5 bases to trimming and J lost 8 bases; unmatched junction nucleotides: 6. CDR3 nucleotide sequence: TGTGCCAGCAGTGACGGGACTAGCGGGAGACGTACGCAGTATTTT. It is translated as CASSDGTSGRRTQYF.

This clonotype has just a few counts. The V gene is TRBV5-1, the J gene TRBJ2-3; D is possibly TRBD1 (6 bases). V gave up 3 bases and J gave up 10 bases, with 18 bases separating them. This CDR3 is 14 amino acids long. The germline gives CDR1 SGHRS, CDR2 YFSETQ. The CDR3: CASSWEGQRPPQYF. In nucleotides, the CDR3 is TGCGCCAGCAGCTGGGAAGGACAGAGGCCCCCGCAGTATTTT.

In its sample, this clonotype was seen a few times. For the CDR3, the DNA is TGCAGCGTTACCGGGGGCTATTACGAGCAGTACTTC. Encoded protein: CSVTGGYYEQYF. The chain uses TRBV29-1 and TRBJ2-7; D possibly matches TRBD1 or TRBD2 (6 bases each). CDR3 length: 12 amino acids. CDR1 and CDR2 (germline): SQVTM, ANQGSEA. V shed 5 bases and J shed 4 bases, with 12 bases lying between them.